This paragraph reports one TCR beta chain. Treatment defined: roughly 18 received Ad26.COV2.S at low or high dose, single or two shots; 5 received placebo; per-sample allocation not given. At day 63 after the first vaccine or placebo injection, samples were drawn. Here immunoSEQ multiplex PCR was the method, and the copy in TCRdb shows in-frame clones only, minus some. The table includes approximately 420,000 clones, 80% to 90% detected once. These data are taken from a study of Ad26.COV2.S vaccination and SARS-CoV-2 variants. The J segment lost 5 bases and the V segment lost 8 bases, leaving 10 bases of the junction unmatched. The CDR3 contains 15 residues. The germline CDR1 and CDR2 sequences are MRHNA and SNTAGT.

The source material was peripheral blood, sampled in a trial of Ad26.COV2.S vaccine versus placebo. V usage is TRBV6-4 and J usage is TRBJ2-3; 10 nucleotides match TRBD2. This clonotype was sampled from a person aged 18-60 years who received the Ad26.COV2.S COVID-19 vaccine or a placebo. CDR3 bases: TGTGCCAGCTCCTCCCTAGCGGGGGCTAGAGATACGCAGTATTTT. The encoded protein is CASSSLAGARDTQYF.